The 26 T cell receptor beta chains below all came from one sample that was sequenced in a study of regulatory T cells in long-lasting Graves disease. Time point in this sample: newly diagnosed GD, antithyroid drugs for less than 3 months. RNA from PBMCs was the source of the TCR library. CDR3 regions were amplified by Arm-PCR using iRepertoire HTBI primers to build TCR beta libraries. TCRdb ran MiXCR on the multiplex PCR reads and lists one entry per CDR3 protein. The repertoire holds hundreds of thousands of distinct CDR3 sequences, with less than 15% as singletons. In addition, the sample was reused for a study of T cells in Graves' hyperthyroidism and ophthalmopathy.

This material consisted of peripheral blood mononuclear cells (PBMCs), taken at new diagnosis, from a patient treated with antithyroid drugs. The receptor source for this set is a man between 25 and 39 years old with Graves disease.

The J gene is TRBJ2-2, the V gene TRBV19; D possibly corresponds to TRBD1 (6 bases). The CDR3 runs 12 residues. Germline assignment: CDR1 LNHDA and CDR2 SQIVND (reference sequence). V lost 4 bases and J lost 8, with 8 bases in between. CDR3 in DNA: TGTGCCAGTAGTAATACAGGGGGGGAGCTGTTTTTT. Residues: CASSNTGGELFF.

This clonotype was counted ten times or more. This chain uses TRBV27 with TRBJ2-1, with a possible D match to TRBD1 (6 bases). The V end lost 1 base, the J end lost 7 bases, and 17 bases lay between the germline ends. CDR3 length equals 16 residues. The germline V gene has CDR1 MNHEY and CDR2 SMNVEV (reference sequence). The CDR3 region is CASSLYLLGRGNEQFF. The CDR3 DNA reads as TGTGCCAGCAGTTTATATCTCCTAGGCAGGGGAAATGAGCAGTTCTTC.

In this sample, this clonotype turned up many times. V gene TRBV20-1 combines with J gene TRBJ2-5; 12 bases map to TRBD2. The CDR3 covers 17 residues. Losses at the gene ends were 3 bases for V and 3 bases for J; bases not matched to a gene: 11. CDR1 is DFQATT and CDR2 is SNEGSKA in the germline V gene (reference sequence). The CDR3 nucleotides are TGCAGTGCTAGTCCCATGACTAGCGGGAGCTCCAAAGAGACCCAGTACTTC. It specifies CSASPMTSGSSKETQYF.

This clonotype was counted at least ten times. The rearrangement uses TRBV29-1 and TRBJ1-1; a possible D gene is TRBD1 (5 bases). Germline assignment: CDR1 SQVTM and CDR2 ANQGSEA. There are 13 residues in the CDR3. V lost 3 bases and J 1 base, leaving 9 bases between the germline ends. The CDR3 DNA sequence: TGCAGCGTTGATGGGACCAGGAACACTGAAGCTTTCTTT. Its translation: CSVDGTRNTEAFF.

There are many counts of this clonotype. The J gene is TRBJ2-7, the V gene TRBV5-1, with 14 bases fitting TRBD2. The CDR3 spans 17 residues. The germline gives CDR1 SGHRS, CDR2 YFSETQ. V lost 3 bases to trimming and J lost 1 base; unmatched junction nucleotides: 6. The DNA of the CDR3 is TGCGCCAGCAGCTCGGGACTAGCGGGAGCCGAATCCTACGAGCAGTACTTC. Translated, it gives CASSSGLAGAESYEQYF.

Ten or more counts support this clonotype. This sequence joins TRBV30 and TRBJ1-2, with D hard to call. The CDR3 has 11 amino acids. Germline V lookup: CDR1 GTSNPN, CDR2 SVGIG (reference sequence). V lost 0 bases and J lost 8, with 7 bases in between. This chain's CDR3 is CAWSVGRGYTF. Written as DNA, the CDR3 is TGTGCCTGGAGTGTTGGGAGAGGCTACACCTTC. Combining the CDR3 with reference TRBV30 and TRBJ1-2 gives the whole variable domain SQTIHQWPATLVQPVGSPLSLECTVEGTSNPNLYWYRQAAGRGLQLLFYSVGIGQISSEVPQNLSASRPQDRQFILSSKKLLLSDSGFYLCAWSVGRGYTFGSGTRLTVV.

The chain links TRBV12-3 or TRBV12-4 to TRBJ2-7; 10 nucleotides align to TRBD2. The CDR3 is 14 residues long. V lost 3 bases, J lost 6 bases, and 5 bases stayed unmatched. The CDR3 bases are TGTGCCAGCAGTTTGGCTAGCGGGAGTCCCGAGCAGTACTTC. It specifies CASSLASGSPEQYF.

The chain carries TRBV6-1 and TRBJ2-1; D is possibly TRBD2 (5 bases). The V gene's germline CDR1 is MNHNS and CDR2 SASEGT. CDR3 length: 12 amino acids. V lost 8 bases and J 12 bases, leaving 17 bases between the germline ends. The CDR3, as DNA: TGTGCCAGCTCCTTTACGGGAAGGAGGCAGTTCTTC. Translated, it gives CASSFTGRRQFF.

In this sample, this clonotype turned up a few times. The rearrangement links TRBV9 to TRBJ1-1; D gene unclear. Deletions cut 3 bases from V and 7 bases from J, with 13 bases between. Germline V CDR1 and CDR2: SGDLS, YYNGEE. The CDR3 is 13 amino acids. The CDR3 region has the DNA TGTGCCAGCAGCGGTCTGTCGAGCGGTGAAGCTTTCTTT. It codes for CASSGLSSGEAFF.

This clonotype was seen at least ten times. This sequence joins TRBV27 and TRBJ1-5; D not resolved. Trimming removed 4 bases from V and 2 bases from J, with 12 bases in between. CDR1 and CDR2 (germline): MNHEY, SMNVEV (reference sequence). The CDR3 runs to 15 residues. In nucleotides, the CDR3 is TGTGCCAGCAGTTCCCCGGACGGAGGCAATCAGCCCCAGCATTTT. This encodes CASSSPDGGNQPQHF.

CDR3 bases: TGCGCCAGCAGCCAAAGGGCGGACAGGTTCCCCTACGAGCAGTACTTC. Amino acids: CASSQRADRFPYEQYF. The gene calls are TRBV4-1 and TRBJ2-7, with TRBD1 identical over 7 bases. In germline, CDR1 is MGHRA, CDR2 YSYEKL. Trimming removed 2 bases from V and 2 bases from J; junction bases left unmatched: 9. This CDR3 is 16 amino acids long.

This clonotype was observed at least ten times. The rearrangement links TRBV7-2 to TRBJ2-7; 8 bases align to TRBD1. CDR3 size: 15 residues. The V gene end was trimmed by 2 bases and the J gene end by 4 bases; junction bases not matched to a gene: 7. CDR1 is SGHTA, CDR2 FQGNSA, per germline. The CDR3 nucleotides read TGTGCCAGCAGCTTATGGACAGGGACTCAATACGAGCAGTACTTC. It specifies CASSLWTGTQYEQYF.

A few counts support this clonotype. This rearrangement joins TRBV25-1 to TRBJ2-1; 7 bases agree with TRBD2. V shed 3 bases, J shed 8 bases, and the junction held 10 bases outside the gene matches. Germline CDR1 and CDR2: MGHDK and SYGVNS. The CDR3 has 15 residues. Here the CDR3 reads CASSDGGGPRYEQFF. CDR3 DNA: TGTGCCAGCAGTGACGGGGGAGGGCCAAGATATGAGCAGTTCTTC.

In this sample, this clonotype turned up many times. The chain joins TRBV20-1 to TRBJ2-7, with 11 bases identical to TRBD2. The junction had 6 bases not matched to a gene; V was cut back by 4 bases and J by 4 bases. The CDR3 length is 14 residues. Germline CDR1 reads DFQATT; CDR2 reads SNEGSKA (reference sequence). CDR3 bases: TGCAGTGCTACCACTAGCGGGAGACCATACGAGCAGTACTTC. This codes for CSATTSGRPYEQYF.

At least ten counts were recorded for this clonotype. The chain is built from TRBV12-3 or TRBV12-4 and TRBJ2-2, with TRBD1 identical over 9 bases. The J segment lost 7 bases and the V segment lost 6 bases, leaving 6 bases of the junction unmatched. The CDR3 runs to 14 residues. CDR3 bases: TGTGCCAGCAGACCAGACAGGGGGAGCGGGGAGCTGTTTTTT. The encoded protein is CASRPDRGSGELFF.

This clonotype was counted many times. The CDR3 is CAWKSSRVEQFF. In nucleotides, the CDR3 is TGTGCCTGGAAAAGCAGTCGGGTTGAGCAGTTCTTC. The chain couples TRBV30 to TRBJ2-1; D is unclear. Germline V CDR1 and CDR2: GTSNPN, SVGIG (reference sequence). The CDR3 is made up of 12 amino acids. Between the trimmed V and J ends, which lost 4 bases and 9 bases, there was a span of 13 bases.

This clonotype has ten or more counts. The V call is TRBV9, the J call TRBJ2-1; 8 bases line up with TRBD2. There are 14 residues in the CDR3. The germline V gene has CDR1 SGDLS and CDR2 YYNGEE. The V gene end was trimmed by 0 bases and the J gene end by 10 bases; junction bases not matched to a gene: 6. The chain's CDR3 is CASSVAGGLSEQFF. CDR3 DNA sequence: TGTGCCAGCAGCGTAGCGGGAGGGTTATCCGAGCAGTTCTTC. The whole variable domain, remainder taken from reference TRBV9 and TRBJ2-1, is DSGVTQTPKHLITATGQRVTLRCSPRSGDLSVYWYQQSLDQGLQFLIQYYNGEERAKGNILERFSAQQFPDLHSELNLSSLELGDSALYFCASSVAGGLSEQFFGPGTRLTVL.

This clonotype showed up just a few times. Possible read error: a much larger clone is one base away. This chain joins TRBV29-1 and TRBJ2-1; 8 nucleotides align to TRBD2. The CDR3 covers 18 residues. Germline loops: CDR1 SQVTM, CDR2 ANQGSEA. Trimming took 4 bases from V and 10 from J; bases not matched to a gene: 24. The CDR3 DNA follows: TGCAGCGTTGGAGGGGGACGTAGCGGGGCAGCGGGATCCTACGAGCAGTTCTTC. Residues: CSVGGGRSGAAGSYEQFF.

This clonotype was counted at least ten times. The V gene is TRBV2, the J gene TRBJ2-3; D uncertain. This CDR3 is 15 amino acids long. V was pared by 5 bases and J by 5 bases, with 17 bases between. Germline V gene lookup returns CDR1 SNHLY and CDR2 FYNNEI. The CDR3 DNA sequence: TGTGCCAGCAGTCCGGACCAAACCAGGAGAGATACGCAGTATTTT. Protein sequence: CASSPDQTRRDTQYF.

This clonotype was seen only a few times. The V call is TRBV20-1, the J call TRBJ2-6, with TRBD1 as a possible D gene (6 bases). CDR1 and CDR2 (germline): DFQATT, SNEGSKA (reference sequence). The CDR3 is 15 residues long. V was shortened by 6 bases and J by 0 bases, with 12 bases between the two germline ends. CDR3 coding DNA: TGCAGTGCAAAGGACAGTTTCTCTGGGGCCAACGTCCTGACTTTC. The encoded protein is CSAKDSFSGANVLTF.

This clonotype has at least ten counts. The CDR3 DNA reads as TGTGCCAGCAGCCAAGGACTAGCTTCCCAAGAGACCCAGTACTTC. As protein: CASSQGLASQETQYF. The V and J genes are TRBV14 and TRBJ2-5, with 7 bases aligning to TRBD2. CDR3 size: 15 residues. V trimming: 1 base; J trimming: 1 base; junction bases outside the gene matches: 3. Germline V CDR1 and CDR2: SGHDN, FVKESK.

This clonotype was counted ten times or more. The chain combines TRBV7-9 with TRBJ2-7, with D perhaps TRBD1 (8 bases). The V gene lost 5 bases and the J gene lost 7 bases, with 21 bases spanning the gap. Germline V gene data show CDR1 as SEHNR and CDR2 as FQNEAQ (reference sequence). The CDR3 sequence is 15 residues long. CDR3 sequence (DNA): TGTGCCAGCAGCCCAGCTGCGTACAGGGGGGGTGAGCAGTACTTC. It yields the protein CASSPAAYRGGEQYF.

This clonotype was counted a few times. The J gene is TRBJ1-3, the V gene TRBV11-2; D ambiguous. The V and J ends lost 1 base and 1 base respectively, with 17 bases between them. Germline V CDR1 and CDR2: SGHAT, FQNNGV. The CDR3 consists of 18 residues. CDR3 loop: CASSLAYFHGGSGNTIYF. As DNA, the CDR3 is TGTGCCAGCAGCTTAGCGTACTTCCATGGAGGATCTGGAAACACCATATATTTT.

Many counts were recorded for this clonotype. The genes are TRBV3-1 and TRBJ2-1; TRBD2 matches 10 bases. The ends lost 1 base at V and 10 bases at J; junction bases unmatched: 7. This CDR3 is built from 15 residues. The germline gives CDR1 LGHDT, CDR2 YNNKEL (reference sequence). In DNA form, the CDR3 reads TGTGCCAGCAGCCAAGTTCTAGCGGGAGTCGGGGAGCAGTTCTTC. Its protein is CASSQVLAGVGEQFF.

There are many counts of this clonotype. V gene TRBV20-1 combines with J gene TRBJ1-1, with 8 bases identical to TRBD1. The J segment lost 2 bases and the V segment lost 6 bases, leaving 11 bases of the junction unmatched. The CDR3 runs to 15 residues. Germline V lookup: CDR1 DFQATT, CDR2 SNEGSKA (reference sequence). As DNA, the CDR3 is TGCAGTGCCAGGACAGGGCCCCGAGGAAACACTGAAGCTTTCTTT. As protein: CSARTGPRGNTEAFF.

In this sample, this clonotype turned up many times. The chain joins TRBV6-1 to TRBJ1-1, with a tentative D call TRBD1 (5 bases). CDR1 is MNHNS and CDR2 is SASEGT in the germline V gene. Trimming cost V 6 bases and J 0 bases, with 11 bases left between them. The CDR3 is 14 residues long. DNA for the CDR3: TGTGCCAGCAGACTACAACAGGTGAACACTGAAGCTTTCTTT. Translating gives CASRLQQVNTEAFF.